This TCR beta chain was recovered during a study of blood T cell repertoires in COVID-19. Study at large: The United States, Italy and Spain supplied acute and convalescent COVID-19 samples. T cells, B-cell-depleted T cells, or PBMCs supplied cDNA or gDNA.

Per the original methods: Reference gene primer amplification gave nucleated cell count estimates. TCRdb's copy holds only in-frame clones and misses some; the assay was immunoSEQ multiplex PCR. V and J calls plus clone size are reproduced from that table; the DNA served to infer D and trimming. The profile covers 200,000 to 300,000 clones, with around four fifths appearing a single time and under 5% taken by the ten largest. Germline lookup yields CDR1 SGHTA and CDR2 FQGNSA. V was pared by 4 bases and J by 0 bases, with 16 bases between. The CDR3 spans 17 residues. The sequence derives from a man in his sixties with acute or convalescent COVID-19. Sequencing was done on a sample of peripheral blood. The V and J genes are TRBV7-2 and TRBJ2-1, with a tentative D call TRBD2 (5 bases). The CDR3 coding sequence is TGTGCCAGCAGCTGGGGTTGGCGGGCGAGCTCCTACAATGAGCAGTTCTTC. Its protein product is CASSWGWRASSYNEQFF.